This T cell receptor (beta chain) was obtained from a study of cytomegalovirus exposure and HLA in healthy donors. General study results and limits: Later analysis revealed greater clonal expansion in HLA-associated TCR beta chains than in equally common others. The likely explanation for a cluster of highly shared sequence variants was sequencing artifact.

Primers for the PCR totalled 60 Vbeta and 13 Jbeta. The data were produced by immunoSEQ multiplex PCR, yet TCRdb's version contains in-frame clones alone and is incomplete. The sample has over 130,000 clones; 80% are singletons. CDR1 is SEHNR and CDR2 is FQNEAQ in the germline V gene (reference sequence). The CDR3 loop spans 16 amino acids. V shed 6 bases and J 3 bases; nucleotides not matched to a gene: 11. This clone was found a few times. The antigen is unknown. This clonotype originated in a female donor in good health and CMV-seronegative. The sequenced material came from PBMCs. The V gene is TRBV7-9, the J gene TRBJ1-2; 9 bases are shared with TRBD1. The CDR3 reads CASRRGQGISDYGYTF. The CDR3 DNA reads TGTGCCAGCAGGAGAGGACAGGGGATCAGCGACTATGGCTACACCTTC.